Below are 23 T cell receptor beta chains sequenced from a single sample in a study of cytomegalovirus exposure and HLA in healthy donors. 13 Jbeta primers and 60 Vbeta primers were used for the PCR. Generated by immunoSEQ multiplex PCR, the TCRdb table keeps only in-frame clones and is missing some. The profile shows roughly 99,000 clones, approximately 81% of them singletons. Sample: PBMCs. These receptors came from a young man in good health and CMV-seronegative.

This clone was observed once. This chain joins TRBV27 and TRBJ1-3; D may be TRBD1 (5 bases). V was cut by 0 bases and J by 0 bases, with 6 bases left in between. CDR3 length: 15 amino acids. CDR1 and CDR2 from the germline V gene are MNHEY and SMNVEV (reference sequence). The CDR3 is CASSLSTASGNTIYF. The CDR3 nucleotides are TGTGCCAGCAGTTTATCGACAGCCTCTGGAAACACCATATATTTT.

This sequence joins TRBV12-5 and TRBJ1-1; the D is unclear. This CDR3 is 11 amino acids long. V was clipped by 7 bases and J by 1 base, with 4 bases between them. From germline, CDR1 is LGHNT and CDR2 FRNRAP. This chain's CDR3 is CASAGNTEAFF. As DNA, the CDR3 is TGTGCTAGTGCAGGGAACACTGAAGCTTTCTTT.

There are a few counts of this clone. The chain combines TRBV5-1 with TRBJ1-4; 7 positions match TRBD1. Per the germline V gene, CDR1 is SGHRS and CDR2 is YFSETQ. The V segment lost 4 bases and the J segment 7 bases; nucleotides outside the gene matches: 7. The CDR3 spans 14 residues. This CDR3 is CASSPGQSPEKLFF. The CDR3 DNA reads as TGCGCCAGCAGCCCGGGACAGAGTCCTGAAAAACTGTTTTTT. The full variable domain, completed using reference TRBV5-1 and TRBJ1-4, is KAGVTQTPRYLIKTRGQQVTLSCSPISGHRSVSWYQQTPGQGLQFLFEYFSETQRNKGNFPGRFSGRQFSNSRSEMNVSTLELGDSALYLCASSPGQSPEKLFFGSGTQLSVL.

CDR3 bases: TGTGCCAGCAGCCCAAGGGCGGGGATACCACAGCATTTT. This gives the protein CASSPRAGIPQHF. This chain connects TRBV7-2 to TRBJ1-5; D unclear. Germline CDR1 reads SGHTA; CDR2 reads FQGNSA. With 5 bases removed from V and 13 bases from J, the gap between germline ends came to 18 bases. The CDR3 length is 13 residues.

Written as DNA, the CDR3 is TGTGCCAGCTCAGCAACAGGGGGCTCCAATGAGCAGTTCTTC. Residues: CASSATGGSNEQFF. The chain is built from TRBV18 and TRBJ2-1; 9 nucleotides agree with TRBD1. The V and J ends lost 5 bases and 6 bases, in that order; junction bases with no gene match: 5. Germline V gives CDR1 KGHSH, CDR2 LQKENI. The CDR3 sequence is 14 residues long.

The chain couples TRBV7-3 to TRBJ2-5; TRBD1 aligns across 9 bases. With V trimmed by 5 bases and J by 4 bases, 5 bases remained unmatched. CDR1 SGHTA and CDR2 FQGTGA come from the germline V gene. The CDR3 consists of 14 residues. The CDR3 coding sequence is TGTGCCAGCAGCCCCGGACAGGGGTCAGAGACCCAGTACTTC. Translated, it gives CASSPGQGSETQYF.

In this sample, this clone turned up once. As DNA, the CDR3 is TGTGCCAGCAGGATGGGGGACAGGGACTATGGCTACACCTTC. As protein: CASRMGDRDYGYTF. The V gene is TRBV6-1, the J gene TRBJ1-2; TRBD1 matches 9 bases. V was clipped by 6 bases and J by 3 bases; unmatched bases: 5. CDR1 and CDR2 from the germline V gene are MNHNS and SASEGT. This CDR3 has 14 residues.

The chain is built from TRBV30 and TRBJ1-2; D not resolved. V lost 4 bases and J 0 bases, leaving 12 bases between the germline ends. Germline V CDR1 and CDR2: GTSNPN, SVGIG (reference sequence). This CDR3 contains 14 residues. In DNA, the CDR3 is TGTGCCTGGAAAGGGCCCGGGGCTAACTATGGCTACACCTTC. It specifies CAWKGPGANYGYTF.

In this sample, this clone turned up once. The rearrangement joins TRBV29-1 to TRBJ1-1; no clear D gene. Germline CDR1 is SQVTM and CDR2 is ANQGSEA. The CDR3 is 11 amino acids. The V and J ends lost 7 bases and 6 bases respectively, with 12 bases between them. Here the CDR3 reads CSATAGAEAFF. In DNA, the CDR3 is TGCAGCGCTACCGCCGGGGCTGAAGCTTTCTTT.

V is TRBV10-3 and J is TRBJ2-7; 10 bases are shared with TRBD2. CDR1 is ENHRY and CDR2 is SYGVKD in the germline V gene. V lost 6 bases and J lost 3; bases outside the gene matches: 5. CDR3 length equals 14 residues. CDR3 in amino acids: CAIREGLAIYEQYF. The CDR3 DNA sequence: TGTGCCATCAGGGAGGGACTAGCGATCTACGAGCAGTACTTC.

This clone was recorded a few times. The rearrangement links TRBV29-1 to TRBJ2-7, with 9 bases lining up with TRBD2. This CDR3 has 16 amino acids. Germline V gives CDR1 SQVTM, CDR2 ANQGSEA. With 1 base clipped from V and 1 base from J, the junction kept 8 bases outside the gene matches. CDR3 DNA sequence: TGCAGCGTTGAAGGGCTAGCGGGACTTGGGTCCTACGAGCAGTACTTC. Translating gives CSVEGLAGLGSYEQYF.

This chain joins TRBV6-5 and TRBJ2-7, with 8 bases matching TRBD2. CDR1 and CDR2 from the germline V gene are MNHEY and SVGAGI. V lost 2 bases and J lost 3; bases outside the gene matches: 6. This CDR3 spans 15 amino acids. CDR3 nucleotide sequence: TGTGCCAGCAGTTACGGTCTTACTAGCGGCTACGAGCAGTACTTC. Translation gives CASSYGLTSGYEQYF.

This chain joins TRBV5-5 and TRBJ2-4, with D unresolved. The CDR3 sequence is 16 residues long. Trimming pared 4 bases from V and 0 bases from J, leaving 14 bases between. Germline V lookup: CDR1 SGHKS, CDR2 YYEKEE (reference sequence). The CDR3 nucleotides read TGTGCCAGCAGCAAAATACAGTCCGAAGCCAAAAACATTCAGTACTTC. This translates into CASSKIQSEAKNIQYF.

The chain employs TRBV12-5 and TRBJ1-1; D call uncertain. Germline loops: CDR1 LGHNT, CDR2 FRNRAP. V was clipped by 5 bases and J by 4 bases, with 11 bases between them. The CDR3 loop spans 13 amino acids. The CDR3 here is CASGSLGFTEAFF. CDR3 nucleotide sequence: TGTGCTAGTGGTAGTCTGGGCTTCACTGAAGCTTTCTTT.

This clone was seen only a few times. The J gene is TRBJ1-3, the V gene TRBV6-1; 11 bases map to TRBD1. CDR1 and CDR2 from the germline V gene are MNHNS and SASEGT. The V segment lost 5 bases and the J segment 4 bases; nucleotides outside the gene matches: 4. CDR3 length: 15 residues. The CDR3 loop is CASSSDRGRGNTIYF. CDR3 coding DNA: TGTGCCAGCAGTTCGGACAGGGGGCGAGGAAACACCATATATTTT.

The chain uses TRBV6-5 and TRBJ1-4; D call uncertain. Germline CDR1 and CDR2: MNHEY and SVGAGI. V shed 10 bases and J shed 8 bases, with 14 bases lying between them. There are 12 residues in the CDR3. CDR3 region: CATRRLQEKLFF. The DNA of the CDR3 is TGTGCCACCAGGAGGCTCCAAGAAAAACTGTTTTTT.

The chain uses TRBV11-2 and TRBJ1-5; D gene ambiguous. Germline V gene data show CDR1 as SGHAT and CDR2 as FQNNGV. Trimming pared 6 bases from V and 0 bases from J, leaving 9 bases between. The CDR3 has 14 residues. The CDR3, as DNA: TGTGCCAGCAGTTCACACCCTAGCAATCAGCCCCAGCATTTT. It specifies CASSSHPSNQPQHF.

The chain combines TRBV5-1 with TRBJ2-3; the D gene is possibly TRBD2 (7 bases). Germline CDR1 and CDR2: SGHRS and YFSETQ. With 2 bases removed from V and 1 base from J, the gap between germline ends came to 11 bases. The CDR3 totals 15 residues. This CDR3 reads CASSFRGARTDTQYF. In DNA, the CDR3 is TGCGCCAGCAGCTTCCGGGGGGCCCGCACAGATACGCAGTATTTT.

The V and J genes are TRBV13 and TRBJ2-7, with D perhaps matching TRBD1 (6 bases). This CDR3 is 15 amino acids long. The germline CDR1 and CDR2 sequences are PRHDT and FYEKMQ (reference sequence). Trimming removed 4 bases at V and 6 bases at J, with 19 bases between. The CDR3 reads CASSSYRAPLFEQYF. The DNA of the CDR3 is TGTGCCAGCAGCTCTTACAGGGCCCCCCTCTTCGAGCAGTACTTC.

V gene TRBV7-2 combines with J gene TRBJ2-3, with D perhaps matching TRBD2 (5 bases). The CDR3 contains 14 residues. Germline assignment: CDR1 SGHTA and CDR2 FQGNSA. V was pared by 4 bases and J by 2 bases, with 10 bases between. The CDR3 here is CASSSRGFTDTQYF. The CDR3 region has the DNA TGTGCCAGCAGCTCCCGAGGGTTCACAGATACGCAGTATTTT. Full variable domain (remainder filled in from reference TRBV7-2 and TRBJ2-3): GAGVSQSPSNKVTEKGKDVELRCDPISGHTALYWYRQSLGQGLEFLIYFQGNSAPDKSGLPSDRFSAERTGGSVSTLTIQRTQQEDSAVYLCASSSRGFTDTQYFGPGTRLTVL.

V is TRBV6-4 and J is TRBJ2-1; 7 bases match TRBD2. The CDR3 is 13 amino acids. The trim removed 5 bases at V and 5 bases at J, leaving 3 bases unmatched. From germline, CDR1 is MRHNA and CDR2 SNTAGT. The CDR3 loop is CASSPGTNNEQFF. The CDR3 DNA is TGTGCCAGCAGTCCCGGGACTAACAATGAGCAGTTCTTC.

V and J are TRBV6-5 and TRBJ1-5; TRBD1 might be the D (6 bases). The CDR3 sequence is 13 residues long. Germline lookup yields CDR1 MNHEY and CDR2 SVGAGI. V lost 2 bases to trimming and J lost 11 bases, with 13 bases between them. The CDR3 region has the DNA TGTGCCAGCAGTTACGGGGGCGGGTCGACCCAGCATTTT. It codes for CASSYGGGSTQHF.

Only one count was recorded for this clone. This chain links TRBV9 with TRBJ1-2; no clear D. The CDR3 consists of 13 residues. V was shortened by 2 bases and J by 4 bases, with 9 bases between the two germline ends. The germline V gene has CDR1 SGDLS and CDR2 YYNGEE. The CDR3 region is CASSVEGSYGYTF. Written as DNA, the CDR3 is TGTGCCAGCAGCGTTGAGGGTTCCTATGGCTACACCTTC.